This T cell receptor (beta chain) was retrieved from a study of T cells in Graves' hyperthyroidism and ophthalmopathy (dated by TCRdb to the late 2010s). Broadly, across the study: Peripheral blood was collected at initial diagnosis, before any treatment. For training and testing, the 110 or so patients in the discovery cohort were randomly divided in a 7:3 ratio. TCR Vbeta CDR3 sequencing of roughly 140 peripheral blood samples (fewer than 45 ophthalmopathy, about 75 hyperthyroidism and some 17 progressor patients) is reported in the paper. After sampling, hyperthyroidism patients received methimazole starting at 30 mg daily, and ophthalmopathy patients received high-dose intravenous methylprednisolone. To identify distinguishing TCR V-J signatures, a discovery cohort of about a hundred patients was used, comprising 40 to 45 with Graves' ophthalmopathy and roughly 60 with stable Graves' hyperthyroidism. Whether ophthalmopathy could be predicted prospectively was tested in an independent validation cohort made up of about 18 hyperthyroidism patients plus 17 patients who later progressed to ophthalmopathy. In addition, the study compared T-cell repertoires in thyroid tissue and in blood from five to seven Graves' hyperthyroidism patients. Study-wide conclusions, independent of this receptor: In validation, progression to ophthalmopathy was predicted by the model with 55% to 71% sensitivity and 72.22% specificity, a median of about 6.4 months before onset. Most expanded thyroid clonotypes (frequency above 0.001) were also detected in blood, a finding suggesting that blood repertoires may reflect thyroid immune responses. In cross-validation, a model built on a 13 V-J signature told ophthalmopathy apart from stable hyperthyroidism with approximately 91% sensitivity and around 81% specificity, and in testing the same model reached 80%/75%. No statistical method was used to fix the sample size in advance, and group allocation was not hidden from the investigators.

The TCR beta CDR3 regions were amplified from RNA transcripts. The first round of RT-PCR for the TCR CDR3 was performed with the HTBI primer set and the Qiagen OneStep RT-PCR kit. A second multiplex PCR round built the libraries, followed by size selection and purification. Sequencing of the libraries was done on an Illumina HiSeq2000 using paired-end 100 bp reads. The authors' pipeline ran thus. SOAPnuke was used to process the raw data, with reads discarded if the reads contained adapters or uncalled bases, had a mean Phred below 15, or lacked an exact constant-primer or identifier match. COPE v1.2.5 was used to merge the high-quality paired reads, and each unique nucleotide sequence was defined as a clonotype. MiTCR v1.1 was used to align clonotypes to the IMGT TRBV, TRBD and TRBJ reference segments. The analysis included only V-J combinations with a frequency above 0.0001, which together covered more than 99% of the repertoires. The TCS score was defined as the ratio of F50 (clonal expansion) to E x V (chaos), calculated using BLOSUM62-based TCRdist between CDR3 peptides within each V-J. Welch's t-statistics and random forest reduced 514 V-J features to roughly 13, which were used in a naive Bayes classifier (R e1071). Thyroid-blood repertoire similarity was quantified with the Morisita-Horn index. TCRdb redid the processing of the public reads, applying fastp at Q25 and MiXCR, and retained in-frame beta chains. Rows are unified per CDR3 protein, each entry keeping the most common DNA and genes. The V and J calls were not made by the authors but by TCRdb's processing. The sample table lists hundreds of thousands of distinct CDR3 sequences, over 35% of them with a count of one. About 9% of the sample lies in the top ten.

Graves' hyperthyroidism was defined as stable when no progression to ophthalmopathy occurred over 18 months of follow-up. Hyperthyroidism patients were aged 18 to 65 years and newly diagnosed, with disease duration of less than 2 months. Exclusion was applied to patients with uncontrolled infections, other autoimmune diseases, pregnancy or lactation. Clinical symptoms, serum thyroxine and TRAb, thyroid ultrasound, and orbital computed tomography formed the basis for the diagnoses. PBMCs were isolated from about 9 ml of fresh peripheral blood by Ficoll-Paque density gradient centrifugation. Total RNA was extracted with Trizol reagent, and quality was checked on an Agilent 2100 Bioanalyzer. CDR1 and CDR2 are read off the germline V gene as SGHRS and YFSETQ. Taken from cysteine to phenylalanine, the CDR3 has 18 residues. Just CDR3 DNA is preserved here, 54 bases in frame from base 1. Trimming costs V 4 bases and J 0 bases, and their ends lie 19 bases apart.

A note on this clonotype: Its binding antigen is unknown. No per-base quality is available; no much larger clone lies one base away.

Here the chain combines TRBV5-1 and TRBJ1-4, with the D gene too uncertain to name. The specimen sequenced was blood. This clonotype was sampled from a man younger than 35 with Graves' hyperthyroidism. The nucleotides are TGCGCCAGCAGCCTTCTCCCGGCCTCAGCTGCAACTAATGAAAAACTGTTTTTT. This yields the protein CASSLLPASAATNEKLFF.